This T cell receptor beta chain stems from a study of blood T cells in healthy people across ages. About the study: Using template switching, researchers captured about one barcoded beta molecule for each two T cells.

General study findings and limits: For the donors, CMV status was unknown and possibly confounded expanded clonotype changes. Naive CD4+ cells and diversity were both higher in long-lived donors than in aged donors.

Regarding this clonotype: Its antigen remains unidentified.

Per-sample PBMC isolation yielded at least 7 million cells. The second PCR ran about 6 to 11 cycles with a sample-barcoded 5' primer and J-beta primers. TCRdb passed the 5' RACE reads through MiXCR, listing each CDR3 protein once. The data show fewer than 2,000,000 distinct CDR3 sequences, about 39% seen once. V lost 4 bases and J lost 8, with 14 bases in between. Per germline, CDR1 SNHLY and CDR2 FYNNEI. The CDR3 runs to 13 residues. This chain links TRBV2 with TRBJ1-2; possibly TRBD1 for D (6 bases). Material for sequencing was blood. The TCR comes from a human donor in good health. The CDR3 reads CASSVWAGEGYTF. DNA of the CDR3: TGTGCCAGCAGTGTTTGGGCAGGGGAAGGCTACACCTTC.